Here is one TCR beta chain with its context. It has no known antigen specificity. No base-level quality is on record; no much larger clone is a single base apart. The data derive from a study of control samples from healthy donors and cancer patients (dated by TCRdb to about 2020). The library was made by the immunoSEQ multiplex PCR assay. TCRdb obtained this table from immuneACCESS and retained in-frame rearrangements with V and J assigned. These tables miss some clones; where compared with another copy, unresolved V genes account for less than half of the shortfall, and the remainder is unexplained. Across this sample there are 200,000 to 250,000 clones, with around 94% seen only once. The ten largest clones add up to approximately 1.4% of the sample. Sequencing was carried out using blood. This sequence originates from a man in his fifties in good health.

The nucleotide sequence reads TGTGCCACCAGTGCGGGACAAAGCAATCAGCCCCAGCATTTT. This codes for CATSAGQSNQPQHF. The rearranged chain carries TRBV24-1 and TRBJ1-5, and perhaps TRBD1 as D gene, on 6 matching bases. Its CDR3 holds 14 amino acids, cysteine through phenylalanine. The kept DNA is CDR3 alone, 42 bases in frame from the first base. V lost 5 bases and J lost 1 base; the stretch between them is 8 bases long. Via the germline V gene, CDR1 is KGHDR and CDR2 SFDVKD.